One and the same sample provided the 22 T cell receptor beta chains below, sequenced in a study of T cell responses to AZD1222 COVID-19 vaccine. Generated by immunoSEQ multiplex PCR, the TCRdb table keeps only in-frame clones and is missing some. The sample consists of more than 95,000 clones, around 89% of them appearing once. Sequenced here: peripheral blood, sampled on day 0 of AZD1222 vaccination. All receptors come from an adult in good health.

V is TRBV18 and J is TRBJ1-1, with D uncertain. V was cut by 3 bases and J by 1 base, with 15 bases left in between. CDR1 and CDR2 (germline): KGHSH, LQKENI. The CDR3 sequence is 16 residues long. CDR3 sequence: CASSPQWGSRNTEAFF. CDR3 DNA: TGTGCCAGCTCACCGCAATGGGGATCGCGGAACACTGAAGCTTTCTTT. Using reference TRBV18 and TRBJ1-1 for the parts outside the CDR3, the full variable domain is NAGVMQNPRHLVRRRGQEARLRCSPMKGHSHVYWYRQLPEEGLKFMVYLQKENIIDESGMPKERFSAEFPKEGPSILRIQQVVRGDSAAYFCASSPQWGSRNTEAFFGQGTRLTVV.

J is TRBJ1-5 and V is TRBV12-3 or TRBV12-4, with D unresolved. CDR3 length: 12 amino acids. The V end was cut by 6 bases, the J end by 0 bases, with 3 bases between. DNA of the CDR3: TGTGCCAGCAGAGATAGCAATCAGCCCCAGCATTTT. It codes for CASRDSNQPQHF.

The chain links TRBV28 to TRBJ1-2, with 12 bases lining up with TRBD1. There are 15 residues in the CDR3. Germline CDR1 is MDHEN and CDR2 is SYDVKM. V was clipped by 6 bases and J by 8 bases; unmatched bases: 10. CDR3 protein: CASRSGTGGVEGYTF. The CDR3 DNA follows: TGTGCCAGCAGATCCGGGACAGGGGGCGTTGAAGGCTACACCTTC.

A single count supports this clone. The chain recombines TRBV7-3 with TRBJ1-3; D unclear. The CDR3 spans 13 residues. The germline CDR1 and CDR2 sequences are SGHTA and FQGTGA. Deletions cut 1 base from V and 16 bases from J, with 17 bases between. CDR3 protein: CASSLIKGSSLYF. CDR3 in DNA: TGTGCCAGCAGCTTAATTAAGGGCAGCTCACTTTATTTT.

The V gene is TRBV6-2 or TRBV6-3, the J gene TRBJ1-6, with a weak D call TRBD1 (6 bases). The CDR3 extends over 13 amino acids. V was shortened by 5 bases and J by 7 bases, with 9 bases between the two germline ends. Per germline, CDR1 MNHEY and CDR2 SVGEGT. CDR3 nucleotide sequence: TGTGCCAGCAGTACAAGGGGGAATTCACCCCTCCACTTT. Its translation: CASSTRGNSPLHF.

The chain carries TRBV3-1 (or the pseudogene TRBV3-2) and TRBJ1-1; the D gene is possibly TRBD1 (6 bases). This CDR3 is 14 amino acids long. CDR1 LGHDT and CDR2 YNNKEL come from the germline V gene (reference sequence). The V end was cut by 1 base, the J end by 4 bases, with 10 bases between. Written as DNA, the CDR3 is TGTGCCAGCAGCCAAGTAGGGGGGGGCACTGAAGCTTTCTTT. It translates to CASSQVGGGTEAFF.

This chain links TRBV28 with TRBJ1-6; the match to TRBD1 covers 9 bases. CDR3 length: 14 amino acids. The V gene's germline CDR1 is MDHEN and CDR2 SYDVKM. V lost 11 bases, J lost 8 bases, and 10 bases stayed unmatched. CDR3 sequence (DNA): TGTGCCGGAACAGGGGGCAGTTCTGATTCACCCCTCCACTTT. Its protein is CAGTGGSSDSPLHF.

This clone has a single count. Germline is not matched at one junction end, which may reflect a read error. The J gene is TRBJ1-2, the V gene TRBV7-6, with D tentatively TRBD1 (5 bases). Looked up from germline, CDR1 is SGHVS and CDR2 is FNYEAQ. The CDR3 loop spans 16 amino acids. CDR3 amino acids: CASSLTAGPSNYDYTF. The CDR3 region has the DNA TGTGCCAGCAGCTTAACAGCGGGACCTTCAAACTATGACTACACCTTC.

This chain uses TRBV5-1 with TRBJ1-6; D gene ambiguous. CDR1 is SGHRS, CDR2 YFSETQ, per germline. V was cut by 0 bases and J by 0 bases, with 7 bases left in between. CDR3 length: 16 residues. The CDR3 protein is CASSLGSSSYNSPLHF. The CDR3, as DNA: TGCGCCAGCAGCTTGGGCAGCAGCTCCTATAATTCACCCCTCCACTTT.

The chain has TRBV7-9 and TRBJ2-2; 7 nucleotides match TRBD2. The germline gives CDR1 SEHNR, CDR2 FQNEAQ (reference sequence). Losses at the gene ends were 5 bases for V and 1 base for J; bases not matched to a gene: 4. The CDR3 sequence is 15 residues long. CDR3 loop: CASSLGLMNTGELFF. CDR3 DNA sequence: TGTGCCAGCAGCCTGGGACTAATGAACACCGGGGAGCTGTTTTTT.

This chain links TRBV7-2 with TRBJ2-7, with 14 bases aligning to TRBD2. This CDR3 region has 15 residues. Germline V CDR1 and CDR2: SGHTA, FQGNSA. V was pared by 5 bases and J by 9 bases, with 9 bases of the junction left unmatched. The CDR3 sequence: CASSLGTSGGRGQYF. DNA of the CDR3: TGTGCCAGCAGCCTCGGGACTAGCGGGGGACGGGGGCAGTACTTC.

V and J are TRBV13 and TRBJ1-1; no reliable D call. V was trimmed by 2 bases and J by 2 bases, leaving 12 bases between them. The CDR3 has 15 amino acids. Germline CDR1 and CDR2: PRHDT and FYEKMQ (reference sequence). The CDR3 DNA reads TGTGCCAGCAGCTTAAACCCGATGGGTAACACTGAAGCTTTCTTT. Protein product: CASSLNPMGNTEAFF.

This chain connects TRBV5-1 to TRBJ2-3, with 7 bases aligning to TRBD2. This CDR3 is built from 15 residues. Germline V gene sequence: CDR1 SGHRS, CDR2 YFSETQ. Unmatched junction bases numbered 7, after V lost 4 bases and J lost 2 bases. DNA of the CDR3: TGCGCCAGCAGCCCAGTGGGGGGGGACACAGATACGCAGTATTTT. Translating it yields CASSPVGGDTDTQYF.

CDR3 sequence (DNA): TGTGCCAGCAGTGAGTCAGGTATTCAGCCCCAGCATTTT. This sequence encodes CASSESGIQPQHF. This chain connects TRBV2 to TRBJ1-5; no firm D call. The ends were cut back, 3 bases at V and 6 bases at J, with 9 bases in the middle. This CDR3 is 13 amino acids long. Germline V gene sequence: CDR1 SNHLY, CDR2 FYNNEI.

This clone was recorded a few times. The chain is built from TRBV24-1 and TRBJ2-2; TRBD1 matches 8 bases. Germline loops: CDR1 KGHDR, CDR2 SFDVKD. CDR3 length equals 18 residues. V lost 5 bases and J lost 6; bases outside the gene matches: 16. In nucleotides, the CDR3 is TGTGCCACCAGTGGAAGATTCCAGGGGGCGCGTAACCCCGGGGAGCTGTTTTTT. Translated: CATSGRFQGARNPGELFF.

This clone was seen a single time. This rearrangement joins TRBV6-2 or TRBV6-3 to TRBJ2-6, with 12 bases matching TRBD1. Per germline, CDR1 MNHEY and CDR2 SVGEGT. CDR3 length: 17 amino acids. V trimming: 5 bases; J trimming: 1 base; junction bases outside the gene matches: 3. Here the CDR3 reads CASSRGQGASGANVLTF. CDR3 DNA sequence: TGTGCCAGCAGTCGGGGACAGGGGGCTTCTGGGGCCAACGTCCTGACTTTC.

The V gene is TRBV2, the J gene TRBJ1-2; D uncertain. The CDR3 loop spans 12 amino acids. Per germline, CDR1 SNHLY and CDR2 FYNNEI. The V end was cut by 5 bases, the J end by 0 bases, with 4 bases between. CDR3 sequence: CASSPANYGYTF. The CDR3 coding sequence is TGTGCCAGCAGTCCGGCTAACTATGGCTACACCTTC.

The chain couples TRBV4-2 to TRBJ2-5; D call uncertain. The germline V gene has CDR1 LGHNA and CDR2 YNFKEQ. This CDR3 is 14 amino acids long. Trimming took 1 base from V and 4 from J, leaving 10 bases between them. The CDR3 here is CASSQGLSAETQYF. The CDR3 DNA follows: TGTGCCAGCAGCCAAGGTTTATCGGCAGAGACCCAGTACTTC.

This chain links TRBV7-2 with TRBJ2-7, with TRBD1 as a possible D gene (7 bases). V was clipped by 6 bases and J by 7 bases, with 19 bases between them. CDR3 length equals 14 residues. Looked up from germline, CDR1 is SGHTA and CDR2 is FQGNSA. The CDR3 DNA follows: TGTGCCAGCAGATCCAGGGGGTTGGCGGGGGAGCAGTACTTC. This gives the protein CASRSRGLAGEQYF.

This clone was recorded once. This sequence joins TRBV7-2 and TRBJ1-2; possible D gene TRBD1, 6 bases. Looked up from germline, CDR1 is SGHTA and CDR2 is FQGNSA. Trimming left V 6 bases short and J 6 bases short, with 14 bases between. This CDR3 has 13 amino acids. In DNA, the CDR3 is TGTGCCAGCAGGCTCGGACAGTTTGATGGCTACACCTTC. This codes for CASRLGQFDGYTF.

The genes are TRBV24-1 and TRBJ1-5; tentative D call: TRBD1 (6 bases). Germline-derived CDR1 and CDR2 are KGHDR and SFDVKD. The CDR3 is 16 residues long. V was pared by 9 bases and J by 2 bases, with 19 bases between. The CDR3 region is CATAGAGEVGNQPQHF. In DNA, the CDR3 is TGTGCCACCGCGGGGGCAGGGGAGGTCGGCAATCAGCCCCAGCATTTT.

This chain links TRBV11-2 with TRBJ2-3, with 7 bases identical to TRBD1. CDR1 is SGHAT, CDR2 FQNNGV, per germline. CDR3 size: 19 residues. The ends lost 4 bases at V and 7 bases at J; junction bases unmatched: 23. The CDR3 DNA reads TGTGCCAGCAGCTCCCGGCCACCTACGGGACAGCGGATCGGGAATACGCAGTATTTT. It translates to CASSSRPPTGQRIGNTQYF.